This passage covers 30 T cell receptor beta chains from one sample sequenced in a study of blood T cell repertoires in COVID-19. Profiling relied on immunoSEQ multiplex PCR, and the TCRdb table lists in-frame clones only, not all of them. The sample lists about 160,000 clones, about 89% seen once, with around 2.9% in the top ten. The sequenced material came from peripheral blood. The receptors stem from a man in his sixties with acute or convalescent COVID-19.

About this clone itself: Relative to the germline gene, one junction end is altered; a read error may explain this. The chain is built from TRBV25-1 and TRBJ1-5; 7 bases map to TRBD1. Germline lookup yields CDR1 MGHDK and CDR2 SYGVNS. The CDR3 covers 17 residues. The CDR3 here is CASIIPNPTGQNQPQHF. The DNA for the CDR3 is TGTGCTAGCATTATCCCAAATCCGACAGGGCAAAATCAGCCCCAGCATTTT.

The CDR3 region is CASSPLPREKLFF. DNA of the CDR3: TGTGCCAGCTCACCACTCCCCCGTGAAAAACTGTTTTTT. V gene TRBV18 combines with J gene TRBJ1-4; no firm D call. The CDR3 covers 13 residues. Germline CDR1 and CDR2: KGHSH and LQKENI. V shed 1 base and J shed 7 bases, with 7 bases lying between them.

This chain joins TRBV18 and TRBJ1-5; D call uncertain. V lost 4 bases, J lost 0 bases, and 16 bases lay in between. The V gene's germline CDR1 is KGHSH and CDR2 LQKENI. The CDR3 length is 17 residues. The CDR3 DNA reads TGTGCCAGCTCACGAAAGCCCGCGACGGGTAGCAATCAGCCCCAGCATTTT. Translation: CASSRKPATGSNQPQHF.

This chain uses TRBV27 with TRBJ1-1; no definite D call. The CDR3 has 13 residues. From germline, CDR1 is MNHEY and CDR2 SMNVEV (reference sequence). V was cut by 6 bases and J by 1 base, with 9 bases left in between. CDR3 sequence (DNA): TGTGCCAGCAGCTCAGTACCGAACACTGAAGCTTTCTTT. Amino acids: CASSSVPNTEAFF.

The V and J genes are TRBV4-2 and TRBJ1-6; tentative D call: TRBD1 (5 bases). The CDR3 sequence is 15 residues long. CDR1 is LGHNA and CDR2 is YNFKEQ in the germline V gene. V was trimmed by 1 base and J by 7 bases, leaving 11 bases between them. This CDR3 reads CASSQGGTENSPLHF. The CDR3 nucleotides are TGTGCCAGCAGCCAAGGCGGGACCGAAAATTCACCCCTCCACTTT.

This clone was seen a handful of times. The chain joins TRBV7-6 to TRBJ2-7; tentatively, D is TRBD1 (5 bases). The ends were cut back, 5 bases at V and 2 bases at J, with 10 bases in the middle. CDR1 SGHVS and CDR2 FNYEAQ come from the germline V gene. CDR3 length equals 13 residues. CDR3 in DNA: TGTGCCAGCAGCAGGGGCGGCACCTACGAGCAGTACTTC. Amino acids: CASSRGGTYEQYF. Looking up the rest from reference TRBV7-6 and TRBJ2-7 gives the full variable domain: GAGVSQSPRYKVTKRGQDVALRCDPISGHVSLYWYRQALGQGPEFLTYFNYEAQQDKSGLPNDRFSAERPEGSISTLTIQRTEQRDSAMYRCASSRGGTYEQYFGPGTRLTVT.

The chain uses TRBV6-5 and TRBJ1-3; D remains ambiguous. The CDR3 is 16 amino acids. Trimming left V 0 bases short and J 0 bases short, with 9 bases between. Looked up from germline, CDR1 is MNHEY and CDR2 is SVGAGI. CDR3 nucleotide sequence: TGTGCCAGCAGTTACTCGAGGAGGATCTCTGGAAACACCATATATTTT. This encodes CASSYSRRISGNTIYF.

V and J are TRBV3-1 (or the pseudogene TRBV3-2) and TRBJ1-5; 8 bases line up with TRBD1. CDR1 is LGHDT, CDR2 YNNKEL, per germline (reference sequence). The CDR3 length is 13 residues. Trimming cost V 8 bases and J 4 bases; bases outside gene matches: 4. The CDR3 DNA reads as TGTGCCAGCGGAACAGGGGGAAATCAGCCCCAGCATTTT. This translates into CASGTGGNQPQHF.

The gene calls are TRBV7-3 and TRBJ1-2, with 7 bases identical to TRBD1. This CDR3 has 14 residues. Germline trimming cut 2 bases from V and 7 bases from J; bases unmatched to any gene: 7. Germline loops: CDR1 SGHTA, CDR2 FQGTGA. The DNA for the CDR3 is TGTGCCAGCAGCTTAGACCCTACAGGGGCTGGCTACACCTTC. Translation: CASSLDPTGAGYTF.

The chain uses TRBV6-4 and TRBJ2-3, with TRBD1 identical over 8 bases. There are 15 residues in the CDR3. CDR1 and CDR2 from the germline V gene are MRHNA and SNTAGT. V lost 5 bases to trimming and J lost 2 bases; unmatched junction nucleotides: 6. The CDR3 DNA sequence: TGTGCCAGCAGTCGACAGGGGACCCCCACAGATACGCAGTATTTT. Protein product: CASSRQGTPTDTQYF.

The rearrangement uses TRBV5-1 and TRBJ2-3; 10 nucleotides line up with TRBD1. The CDR3 loop spans 15 amino acids. V lost 4 bases to trimming and J lost 2 bases; unmatched junction nucleotides: 4. Germline CDR1 is SGHRS and CDR2 is YFSETQ. The CDR3 region is CASSAGTGVTDTQYF. DNA for the CDR3: TGCGCCAGCAGCGCCGGGACAGGGGTCACAGATACGCAGTATTTT.

This chain uses TRBV2 with TRBJ1-2; no clear D. V was trimmed by 5 bases and J by 3 bases, leaving 13 bases between them. Germline CDR1 reads SNHLY; CDR2 reads FYNNEI. The CDR3 consists of 14 residues. The CDR3, as DNA: TGTGCCAGCAGTCGTAGACTCACGGACTATGGCTACACCTTC. As protein: CASSRRLTDYGYTF.

This clone was seen once. V gene TRBV18 combines with J gene TRBJ1-5; 7 nucleotides align to TRBD1. The CDR3 loop spans 17 amino acids. V trimming: 6 bases; J trimming: 0 bases; junction bases outside the gene matches: 11. Germline values: CDR1 KGHSH, CDR2 LQKENI. The CDR3 sequence: CASSRNRDSYSNQPQHF. As DNA, the CDR3 is TGTGCCAGCTCGCGAAACCGGGACAGTTATAGCAATCAGCCCCAGCATTTT.

The V call is TRBV24-1, the J call TRBJ2-5, with 14 bases that match TRBD2. This CDR3 comprises 16 residues. Trimming took 7 bases from V and 5 from J; bases not matched to a gene: 8. Germline lookup yields CDR1 KGHDR and CDR2 SFDVKD. In DNA form, the CDR3 reads TGTGCCACCAGCCCCGGACTAGCGGGGGGAGCGGAGACCCAGTACTTC. Translated, it gives CATSPGLAGGAETQYF.

This clone was detected only once. This sequence joins TRBV19 and TRBJ1-1; D remains ambiguous. Germline values: CDR1 LNHDA, CDR2 SQIVND (reference sequence). This CDR3 comprises 13 residues. The V gene lost 7 bases and the J gene lost 6 bases, with 15 bases spanning the gap. The CDR3 loop reads CASKVRSNAEAFF. DNA of the CDR3: TGTGCCAGTAAGGTTAGGAGTAACGCTGAAGCTTTCTTT. The full variable domain, rest sourced from reference TRBV19 and TRBJ1-1, is DGGITQSPKYLFRKEGQNVTLSCEQNLNHDAMYWYRQDPGQGLRLIYYSQIVNDFQKGDIAEGYSVSREKKESFPLTVTSAQKNPTAFYLCASKVRSNAEAFFGQGTRLTVV.

The chain has TRBV4-2 and TRBJ2-7; 7 nucleotides line up with TRBD2. The germline V gene has CDR1 LGHNA and CDR2 YNFKEQ. The trim removed 4 bases at V and 2 bases at J, leaving 11 bases unmatched. CDR3 length: 16 residues. In nucleotides, the CDR3 is TGTGCCAGCAGCCTCTTAGCGGGTGCCTACACCTACGAGCAGTACTTC. It is translated as CASSLLAGAYTYEQYF.

This chain connects TRBV19 to TRBJ2-2; D is possibly TRBD2 (7 bases). The CDR3 runs to 17 residues. Trimming removed 3 bases at V and 4 bases at J, with 18 bases between. The germline V gene has CDR1 LNHDA and CDR2 SQIVND (reference sequence). Here the CDR3 DNA reads TGTGCCAGTAGTATCCGGGGGGCCCTACGAGGCACCGGGGAGCTGTTTTTT. This gives the protein CASSIRGALRGTGELFF.

The chain is built from TRBV6-5 and TRBJ2-3, with 11 positions matching TRBD1. CDR3 length equals 15 residues. Germline V lookup: CDR1 MNHEY, CDR2 SVGAGI. The junction had 2 bases not matched to a gene; V was cut back by 2 bases and J by 4 bases. The CDR3 bases are TGTGCCAGCAGTTACCGGGGACAGGGGGCAGATACGCAGTATTTT. Its protein product is CASSYRGQGADTQYF.

J is TRBJ1-3 and V is TRBV6-6, with D unresolved. The CDR3 loop spans 15 amino acids. V gave up 6 bases and J gave up 6 bases, with 18 bases separating them. In germline, CDR1 is MNHNY, CDR2 SVGAGI (reference sequence). The CDR3 protein is CASSLRTGGTNTIYF. The CDR3 nucleotides read TGTGCCAGCAGCCTACGGACCGGAGGTACAAACACCATATATTTT.

The chain combines TRBV7-2 with TRBJ1-5; D gene unclear. Deletions cut 5 bases from V and 5 bases from J, with 19 bases between. The CDR3 sequence is 16 residues long. Germline loops: CDR1 SGHTA, CDR2 FQGNSA. The CDR3 loop is CASSLRPTRIDQPQHF. In nucleotides, the CDR3 is TGTGCCAGCAGCCTGAGGCCAACGAGGATCGATCAGCCCCAGCATTTT.

The rearrangement links TRBV24-1 to TRBJ2-2; unclear D gene. The germline V gene has CDR1 KGHDR and CDR2 SFDVKD. Between the trimmed V and J ends, which lost 2 bases and 2 bases, there was a span of 14 bases. CDR3 length: 17 amino acids. The CDR3 spells CATSDYGSRRNTGELFF. For the CDR3, the DNA is TGTGCCACCAGTGATTACGGATCTAGGCGCAACACCGGGGAGCTGTTTTTT.

This clone was observed a single time. V and J are TRBV5-1 and TRBJ1-1; 10 nucleotides line up with TRBD1. Germline V gives CDR1 SGHRS, CDR2 YFSETQ. V trimming: 3 bases; J trimming: 6 bases; junction bases outside the gene matches: 8. The CDR3 loop spans 15 amino acids. In nucleotides, the CDR3 is TGCGCCAGCAGCTCAAGGGGACAGGGGAGGTCTGAAGCTTTCTTT. As protein: CASSSRGQGRSEAFF.

The V and J genes are TRBV11-2 and TRBJ2-7; 8 nucleotides match TRBD1. The J segment lost 6 bases and the V segment lost 5 bases, leaving 12 bases of the junction unmatched. The CDR3 spans 15 residues. Germline V CDR1 and CDR2: SGHAT, FQNNGV. The DNA for the CDR3 is TGTGCCAGCAGCCCCCGGGGGTCAGGACAGGGCGAGCAGTACTTC. Translating it yields CASSPRGSGQGEQYF.

DNA for the CDR3: TGTGCCAGCAGCCAAGATCCCCAGGGGGCGTCCGGGGAGCTGTTTTTT. Translating it yields CASSQDPQGASGELFF. V is TRBV3-1 (or the pseudogene TRBV3-2) and J is TRBJ2-2; 8 bases map to TRBD1. The germline gives CDR1 LGHDT, CDR2 YNNKEL (reference sequence). Trimming removed 0 bases from V and 6 bases from J; junction bases left unmatched: 6. The CDR3 consists of 16 residues.

This chain joins TRBV6-2 or TRBV6-3 and TRBJ2-1; 10 bases line up with TRBD1. The germline CDR1 and CDR2 sequences are MNHEY and SVGEGT. The CDR3 spans 16 residues. V lost 5 bases, J lost 1 base, and 5 bases stayed unmatched. CDR3 nucleotide sequence: TGTGCCAGCAGTGCCGGGACAGGGGAGTCCTACAATGAGCAGTTCTTC. This translates into CASSAGTGESYNEQFF.

DNA of the CDR3: TGTGCCAGCTTACAGGGTGGTATAAACATTCAGTACTTC. Its protein is CASLQGGINIQYF. The V gene is TRBV28, the J gene TRBJ2-4; tentative D call: TRBD1 (6 bases). Germline values: CDR1 MDHEN, CDR2 SYDVKM. The CDR3 runs 13 residues. With 8 bases removed from V and 6 bases from J, the gap between germline ends came to 14 bases.

This clone came up a few times. V usage is TRBV11-2 and J usage is TRBJ2-4; TRBD2 is a possible D gene (6 bases). With 5 bases removed from V and 12 bases from J, the gap between germline ends came to 20 bases. The germline V gene has CDR1 SGHAT and CDR2 FQNNGV. This CDR3 has 14 amino acids. CDR3 coding DNA: TGTGCCAGCAGCCCCGGGAACCGGGGGACGGGTCAGTACTTC. Translated: CASSPGNRGTGQYF.

CDR3 region: CASSFRQAMHIQYF. The CDR3 bases are TGTGCCAGCAGCTTCCGACAGGCTATGCACATTCAGTACTTC. This chain uses TRBV5-6 with TRBJ2-4; D might be TRBD1 (6 bases). V was trimmed by 2 bases and J by 8 bases, leaving 14 bases between them. Germline V CDR1 and CDR2: SGHDT, YYEEEE. The CDR3 contains 14 residues.

V and J are TRBV19 and TRBJ2-1; 12 positions agree with TRBD2. The J segment lost 0 bases and the V segment lost 4 bases, leaving 7 bases of the junction unmatched. CDR3 length equals 18 residues. CDR1 is LNHDA, CDR2 SQIVND, per germline (reference sequence). DNA for the CDR3: TGTGCCAGTAGTAGACTAGCGGGGGCCCTGAGCTCCTACAATGAGCAGTTCTTC. Residues: CASSRLAGALSSYNEQFF.

J is TRBJ2-7 and V is TRBV29-1; 9 bases align to TRBD1. With 4 bases clipped from V and 4 bases from J, the junction kept 5 bases outside the gene matches. Germline V lookup: CDR1 SQVTM, CDR2 ANQGSEA. The CDR3 loop spans 13 amino acids. The CDR3, as DNA: TGCAGCGTTGTCGGTGGGACAGGGTACGAGCAGTACTTC. This translates into CSVVGGTGYEQYF.